Included here is one T cell receptor (beta chain) sequence, with context. Its antigen is unidentified. The CDR3 totals 17 residues. Trimming took 3 bases from V and 5 from J; bases not matched to a gene: 11. Germline V CDR1 and CDR2: MNHEY, SVGAGI. The sample is drawn from a study of human T cells and chemical hapten exposure. Study observations and caveats: There was alopecia in the donors, so their immune response may differ from that of healthy people.

Time point denoted: patch test 3, about 24 weeks after DPC sensitization. Treatment described: therapeutic diphenylcyclopropenone sensitization with weekly scalp DPC. Using its own MiXCR run on the RACE reads, TCRdb lists one record per CDR3 protein. The sample lists around 130,000 distinct CDR3 sequences, 11% occurring once. The material was whole blood, obtained in connection with sensitization to the hapten diphenylcyclopropenone (DPC). V is TRBV6-5 and J is TRBJ2-2; 8 nucleotides agree with TRBD2. The TCR was taken from a woman aged 50 to 60 with alopecia areata. Some clones in this sample may be carry-over from other donors' samples. CDR3 amino acids: CASSYSRAGVETGELFF. DNA of the CDR3: TGTGCCAGCAGTTATTCCCGAGCGGGGGTAGAGACCGGGGAGCTGTTTTTT.